This T cell receptor beta chain appears in the sequencing data of a study of post-analysis software for immune sequencing data. As for the study in general: Included courses were relapsing-remitting and secondary progressive multiple sclerosis; progressive-relapsing multiple sclerosis was also included. Findings of the study overall: Five TRBV segments occurring more often in patients than controls included TRBV5-6, TRBV5-1 and TRBV20-1.

Concerning this clonotype: Antigen specificity is unknown.

Unique molecular identifiers tagged the TCR beta cDNA libraries. Using its own MiXCR run on the PCR reads, TCRdb lists one record per CDR3 protein. This sample carries 500,000 to 600,000 distinct CDR3 sequences, roughly two fifths of them seen once, and the ten largest clones take 1.5% to 2%. The CDR3 spans 13 residues. CDR1 is WNHNN, CDR2 SYGVQD, per germline (reference sequence). V was clipped by 4 bases and J by 7 bases, with 13 bases between them. This receptor was taken from a girl aged 10 to 17 with multiple sclerosis. The sample consisted of blood. The chain couples TRBV10-1 to TRBJ2-5; D might be TRBD2 (5 bases). Here the CDR3 reads CASSGRTDGTQYF. DNA of the CDR3: TGCGCCAGCAGTGGCCGGACTGACGGGACCCAGTACTTC.